The 23 T cell receptor beta chains below were found in one sample sequenced in a study of shared clonotypes between healthy human individuals. The method was immunoSEQ multiplex PCR; TCRdb's version includes in-frame clones alone and lacks a portion of them. Among about 1 million clones listed, 65% to 80% were seen once. The sample consisted of memory CD4+ T cells sorted from blood. Noted subset: CD45RA-negative fraction. All receptors come from a man between 18 and 35 years old in good health.

CDR3 protein: CAWSGTGPYEQYF. CDR3 DNA sequence: TGTGCCTGGAGTGGGACAGGGCCCTACGAGCAGTACTTC. The chain carries TRBV30 and TRBJ2-7; 8 bases are shared with TRBD1. V shed 1 base and J 2 bases; nucleotides not matched to a gene: 1. The CDR3 extends over 13 amino acids. Looked up from germline, CDR1 is GTSNPN and CDR2 is SVGIG (reference sequence). The full variable domain, in which reference TRBV30 and TRBJ2-7 provide the parts outside the CDR3, is SQTIHQWPATLVQPVGSPLSLECTVEGTSNPNLYWYRQAAGRGLQLLFYSVGIGQISSEVPQNLSASRPQDRQFILSSKKLLLSDSGFYLCAWSGTGPYEQYFGPGTRLTVT.

Concerning this clone itself: This clone may be a read error of a much larger clone one base away. Other DNA sequences from this sample encode an identical CDR3 as well. This chain connects TRBV7-2 to TRBJ2-1; a possible D gene is TRBD1 (5 bases). The CDR3 has 15 amino acids. With 0 bases removed from V and 0 bases from J, the gap between germline ends came to 6 bases. The V gene's germline CDR1 is SGHTA and CDR2 FQGNSA. This chain's CDR3 is CASSLAQGSYNEQFF. CDR3 nucleotide sequence: TGTGCCAGCAGCTTAGCGCAGGGCTCCTACAATGAGCAGTTCTTC.

The chain recombines TRBV19 with TRBJ1-1; 7 bases agree with TRBD1. With V trimmed by 9 bases and J by 0 bases, 4 bases remained unmatched. From germline, CDR1 is LNHDA and CDR2 SQIVND (reference sequence). This CDR3 is 13 amino acids long. CDR3 loop: CASTGVMNTEAFF. In DNA, the CDR3 is TGTGCCAGCACAGGGGTTATGAACACTGAAGCTTTCTTT.

The rearrangement links TRBV19 to TRBJ2-7; 10 nucleotides line up with TRBD1. Germline CDR1 reads LNHDA; CDR2 reads SQIVND (reference sequence). V lost 5 bases, J lost 1 base, and 8 bases stayed unmatched. The CDR3 runs to 16 residues. Here the CDR3 reads CASSPSGQGRSYEQYF. The CDR3 region has the DNA TGTGCCAGTAGTCCCTCGGGACAGGGGCGATCCTACGAGCAGTACTTC.

V gene TRBV5-4 combines with J gene TRBJ2-3; D remains ambiguous. V shed 3 bases and J shed 1 base, with 15 bases lying between them. CDR1 and CDR2 from the germline V gene are SGHNT and YYREEE (reference sequence). The CDR3 runs to 16 residues. This CDR3 is CASSSSRHLGTDTQYF. DNA of the CDR3: TGTGCCAGCAGCTCCTCTAGACATTTGGGCACAGATACGCAGTATTTT.

Concerning this clone: A junction end diverges from the germline sequence, so it may reflect a read error. The rearrangement joins TRBV7-2 to TRBJ1-4; D may be TRBD1 (6 bases). Germline-derived CDR1 and CDR2 are SGHTA and FQGNSA. The CDR3 is 14 residues long. CDR3 DNA: TGTGCCAGCAGTTTAGGGGGGTATAGGGAAAAACTGTTTTTT. It codes for CASSLGGYREKLFF.

The genes are TRBV5-1 and TRBJ2-3; 7 nucleotides line up with TRBD2. J was trimmed by 0 bases and V by 6 bases; bases with no gene match: 13. The V gene's germline CDR1 is SGHRS and CDR2 YFSETQ. This CDR3 has 17 residues. The CDR3 sequence is CASTDRRAGRSTDTQYF. For the CDR3, the DNA is TGCGCCAGCACCGACCGCAGAGCGGGAAGAAGCACAGATACGCAGTATTTT.

The V and J genes are TRBV5-4 and TRBJ2-7, with 8 bases that match TRBD2. Germline assignment: CDR1 SGHNT and CDR2 YYREEE (reference sequence). This CDR3 has 16 amino acids. With 3 bases clipped from V and 7 bases from J, the junction kept 15 bases outside the gene matches. The CDR3 reads CASSSALAGPGKEQYF. CDR3 bases: TGTGCCAGCAGCTCCGCATTAGCGGGGCCCGGTAAGGAGCAGTACTTC. The full variable domain, in which reference TRBV5-4 and TRBJ2-7 provide the parts outside the CDR3, is ETGVTQSPTHLIKTRGQQVTLRCSSQSGHNTVSWYQQALGQGPQFIFQYYREEENGRGNFPPRFSGLQFPNYSSELNVNALELDDSALYLCASSSALAGPGKEQYFGPGTRLTVT.

The chain has TRBV6-5 and TRBJ2-2; D ambiguous. The V end lost 0 bases, the J end lost 5 bases, and 10 bases lay between the germline ends. Germline V gene data show CDR1 as MNHEY and CDR2 as SVGAGI. The CDR3 contains 15 residues. The CDR3 DNA reads TGTGCCAGCAGTTACTCATTTGTCGGAACCGGGGAGCTGTTTTTT. This translates into CASSYSFVGTGELFF.

This clone has a count of ten or more. The rearrangement uses TRBV7-9 and TRBJ2-2; 16 nucleotides align to TRBD2. Per the germline V gene, CDR1 is SEHNR and CDR2 is FQNEAQ (reference sequence). This CDR3 contains 17 residues. The J segment lost 5 bases and the V segment lost 3 bases, leaving 3 bases of the junction unmatched. The CDR3 loop is CASSFPGLAGGTGELFF. The CDR3 DNA sequence: TGTGCCAGCAGCTTTCCGGGACTAGCGGGAGGGACCGGGGAGCTGTTTTTT.

Regarding this clone: Distinct nucleotide sequences in the sample also encode this CDR3. DNA for the CDR3: TGTGCCAGCAGTTTAGGGGCAGGTGCCTACGAGCAGTACTTC. This encodes CASSLGAGAYEQYF. The V and J genes are TRBV28 and TRBJ2-7; D may be TRBD1 (5 bases). Germline V gives CDR1 MDHEN, CDR2 SYDVKM. V lost 2 bases and J lost 2, with 10 bases in between. The CDR3 sequence is 14 residues long.

The chain joins TRBV10-1 to TRBJ2-1, with no clear D. V was trimmed by 1 base and J by 9 bases, leaving 16 bases between them. The germline V gene has CDR1 WNHNN and CDR2 SYGVQD (reference sequence). The CDR3 runs 15 residues. CDR3 sequence reads: CASSEFGTTQREQFF. CDR3 in DNA: TGCGCCAGCAGTGAGTTCGGAACCACGCAGCGTGAGCAGTTCTTC.

The V and J genes are TRBV27 and TRBJ2-7; 11 bases map to TRBD2. The V and J ends lost 5 bases and 0 bases, in that order; junction bases with no gene match: 12. Germline V gene lookup returns CDR1 MNHEY and CDR2 SMNVEV (reference sequence). CDR3 length equals 18 residues. CDR3 sequence reads: CASSPHGTSGLSSYEQYF. CDR3 nucleotide sequence: TGTGCCAGCAGTCCTCACGGGACTAGCGGACTGAGCTCCTACGAGCAGTACTTC.

This clone was seen just once. The chain links TRBV6-1 to TRBJ1-3, with a weak D call TRBD1 (5 bases). The V gene's germline CDR1 is MNHNS and CDR2 SASEGT. The ends were cut back, 6 bases at V and 4 bases at J, with 13 bases in the middle. This CDR3 spans 14 amino acids. Here the CDR3 reads CASRAGTAGNTIYF. CDR3 DNA sequence: TGTGCCAGCAGGGCCGGGACTGCGGGAAACACCATATATTTT.

This clone was counted many times. The V and J genes are TRBV7-9 and TRBJ1-6; D unclear. Between the trimmed V and J ends, which lost 0 bases and 8 bases, there was a span of 8 bases. The length of the CDR3 is 14 residues. Germline CDR1 is SEHNR and CDR2 is FQNEAQ (reference sequence). The CDR3 loop reads CASSLAGVYSPLHF. For the CDR3, the DNA is TGTGCCAGCAGCTTAGCTGGGGTCTATTCACCCCTCCACTTT.

The genes are TRBV14 and TRBJ2-2; 8 bases align to TRBD2. The germline gives CDR1 SGHDN, CDR2 FVKESK. The trim removed 1 base at V and 2 bases at J, leaving 3 bases unmatched. The CDR3 contains 16 residues. The chain's CDR3 is CASSQAGGPNTGELFF. In DNA, the CDR3 is TGTGCCAGCAGCCAAGCGGGGGGGCCTAACACCGGGGAGCTGTTTTTT. The variable domain in full, with the rest retrieved from reference TRBV14 and TRBJ2-2, is EAGVTQFPSHSVIEKGQTVTLRCDPISGHDNLYWYRRVMGKEIKFLLHFVKESKQDESGMPNNRFLAERTGGTYSTLKVQPAELEDSGVYFCASSQAGGPNTGELFFGEGSRLTVL.

The chain uses TRBV30 and TRBJ1-2, with 9 nucleotides matching TRBD1. Germline V gene data show CDR1 as GTSNPN and CDR2 as SVGIG (reference sequence). CDR3 length equals 13 residues. J lost 4 bases, V lost 2 bases, and 2 bases had no gene match. The CDR3 is CAWSRTGVYGYTF. For the CDR3, the DNA is TGTGCCTGGAGTAGGACAGGGGTCTATGGCTACACCTTC.

V and J are TRBV9 and TRBJ1-1; 7 bases agree with TRBD1. Germline values: CDR1 SGDLS, CDR2 YYNGEE. The CDR3 consists of 22 residues. V was pared by 1 base and J by 3 bases, with 27 bases of the junction left unmatched. CDR3 amino acids: CASSVQRSSDREESGEDTEAFF. CDR3 in DNA: TGTGCCAGCAGCGTACAAAGAAGCAGTGACAGGGAAGAGTCGGGTGAGGACACTGAAGCTTTCTTT. The entire variable domain, with the rest obtained from reference TRBV9 and TRBJ1-1, is as follows: DSGVTQTPKHLITATGQRVTLRCSPRSGDLSVYWYQQSLDQGLQFLIQYYNGEERAKGNILERFSAQQFPDLHSELNLSSLELGDSALYFCASSVQRSSDREESGEDTEAFFGQGTRLTVV.

V usage is TRBV10-3 and J usage is TRBJ2-7, with D possibly matching TRBD2 (5 bases). In germline, CDR1 is ENHRY, CDR2 SYGVKD. The CDR3 loop spans 11 amino acids. The V gene lost 7 bases and the J gene lost 5 bases, with 9 bases spanning the gap. The CDR3 DNA sequence: TGTGCCATCACGGCGGGCCACGAGCAGTACTTC. As protein: CAITAGHEQYF.

This clone occurred a few times. This chain links TRBV18 with TRBJ1-1; no firm D call. The germline V gene encodes CDR1 KGHSH and CDR2 LQKENI. CDR3 length equals 15 residues. V gave up 3 bases and J gave up 3 bases, with 14 bases separating them. CDR3 in amino acids: CASSPTQSQDTEAFF. The DNA of the CDR3 is TGTGCCAGCTCACCCACCCAAAGCCAGGACACTGAAGCTTTCTTT.

This clone was seen a single time. The chain is built from TRBV5-1 and TRBJ1-1; the D gene is possibly TRBD1 (5 bases). The ends were cut back, 4 bases at V and 5 bases at J, with 18 bases in the middle. CDR1 is SGHRS, CDR2 YFSETQ, per germline. The CDR3 has 15 amino acids. In DNA form, the CDR3 reads TGCGCCAGCAGCCCCTATTTAGGGGAGGTTACTGAAGCTTTCTTT. Protein product: CASSPYLGEVTEAFF.

This clone has a count of ten or more. The chain combines TRBV4-1 with TRBJ2-7; D gene uncertain. The length of the CDR3 is 16 residues. Trimming stripped 1 base from V and 2 bases from J, with 15 bases between. CDR1 is MGHRA, CDR2 YSYEKL, per germline. The CDR3 region has the DNA TGCGCCAGCAGCCAAGTCGATCTCGGGTTTACCTACGAGCAGTACTTC. Protein sequence: CASSQVDLGFTYEQYF.

As for this clone: The identical CDR3 is also encoded by other nucleotide sequences in the sample. The J gene is TRBJ2-5, the V gene TRBV5-6, with 8 bases aligning to TRBD2. The trim removed 0 bases at V and 5 bases at J, leaving 3 bases unmatched. The CDR3 covers 14 residues. Germline V lookup: CDR1 SGHDT, CDR2 YYEEEE. CDR3 residues: CASSLGLAGETQYF. CDR3 nucleotide sequence: TGTGCCAGCAGCTTGGGGCTAGCGGGCGAGACCCAGTACTTC.